The T cell receptor (beta chain) described here comes from a study of blood T cell repertoires in COVID-19. In the study overall: The samples span acute and convalescent COVID-19 from the United States, Italy and Spain.

The germline gives CDR1 MGHDK, CDR2 SYGVNS. The CDR3 covers 13 residues. After removal of 6 bases from V and 4 bases from J, the junction contained 2 bases not matched to a gene. Per the original data handling: Reference gene primer amplification in the assay estimated nucleated cell counts. Produced via immunoSEQ multiplex PCR; TCRdb's table is partial and in-frame only. V and J calls and clone size are copied from that table; D and trimming were computed from the DNA. The data show roughly 270,000 clones, 85% seen once. For recovered donors of Cohort 3, there were two negative PCRs, clearance, or symptom resolution.

This sequence was found in a woman aged 45-59 years who had recovered from COVID-19. Sequenced sample: PBMCs or T cells enriched from blood (not recorded which). This chain joins TRBV25-1 and TRBJ2-3, with 9 bases aligning to TRBD1. CDR3 DNA: TGTGCCAGCAGGGACAGGGGTCCAGATACGCAGTATTTT. Its protein product is CASRDRGPDTQYF.